Listed below are T cell receptor beta chains from one sample, sequenced in a study of identical twins. TCRdb used MiXCR to reprocess the 5' RACE reads, holding one entry per CDR3 protein. The sample shows 650,000 to 800,000 distinct CDR3 sequences, 8.6% of them seen only once. The same specimen was also included in a second study, on yellow fever vaccine responses in identical twins.

Input material: PBMCs. The receptors were gathered from a woman in her late teens or twenties in good health. Both conserved end residues are part of each CDR3. Fields, in order: V gene, CDR3 protein.

V gene: TRBV5-1
CDR3 protein: CASSLEDFQETQYF

V gene: TRBV5-6
CDR3 protein: CASSLLASGGVAKNIQYF

V gene: TRBV7-8
CDR3 protein: CASSSGGGYTF

V gene: TRBV7-9
CDR3 protein: CASEGSSYEQYF

V gene: TRBV12-3/TRBV12-4
CDR3 protein: CASSLGGMGTEAFF

V gene: TRBV6-4
CDR3 protein: CASSDGGGGTTDTQYF

V gene: TRBV4-3
CDR3 protein: CASSQDRSVAYEQYF

V gene: TRBV6-1
CDR3 protein: CASGGPAEYSYNEQFF

V gene: TRBV7-3
CDR3 protein: CASSPTSGWYNEQFF

V gene: TRBV12-5
CDR3 protein: CASGRDRGFGGYTF

V gene: TRBV12-3/TRBV12-4
CDR3 protein: CASTPTPDTQYF

V gene: TRBV2
CDR3 protein: CASSEGTDLQETQYF

V gene: TRBV7-6
CDR3 protein: CASSYRDSNEAFF

V gene: TRBV12-3/TRBV12-4
CDR3 protein: CASIVTGGNEQFF

V gene: TRBV27
CDR3 protein: CASSLGGQGSGSSYEQYF

V gene: TRBV6-2/TRBV6-3
CDR3 protein: CASSSNEGSGRASSYNEQFF